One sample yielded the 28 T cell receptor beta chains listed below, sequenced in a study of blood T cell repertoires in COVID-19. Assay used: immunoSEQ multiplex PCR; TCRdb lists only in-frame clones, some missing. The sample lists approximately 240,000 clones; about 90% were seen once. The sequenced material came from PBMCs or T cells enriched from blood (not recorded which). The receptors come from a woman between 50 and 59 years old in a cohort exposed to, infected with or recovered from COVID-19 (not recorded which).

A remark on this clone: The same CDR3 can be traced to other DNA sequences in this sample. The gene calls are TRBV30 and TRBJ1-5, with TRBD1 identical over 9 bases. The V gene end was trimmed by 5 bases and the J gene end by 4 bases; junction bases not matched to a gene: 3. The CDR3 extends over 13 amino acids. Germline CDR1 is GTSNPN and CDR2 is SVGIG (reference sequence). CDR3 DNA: TGTGCCTGGTCGGGACAGGGAAATCAGCCCCAGCATTTT. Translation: CAWSGQGNQPQHF.

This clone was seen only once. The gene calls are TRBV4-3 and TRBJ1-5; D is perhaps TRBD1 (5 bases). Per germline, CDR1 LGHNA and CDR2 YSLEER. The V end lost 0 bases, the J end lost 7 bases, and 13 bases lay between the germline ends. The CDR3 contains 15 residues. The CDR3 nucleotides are TGCGCCAGCAGCCAAGAAGTGGGGGGGGTACAGCCCCAGCATTTT. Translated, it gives CASSQEVGGVQPQHF.

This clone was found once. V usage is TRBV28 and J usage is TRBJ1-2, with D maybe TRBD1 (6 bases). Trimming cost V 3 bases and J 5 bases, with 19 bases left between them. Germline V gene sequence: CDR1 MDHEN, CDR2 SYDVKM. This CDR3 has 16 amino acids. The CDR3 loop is CASSLPYREGLYGYTF. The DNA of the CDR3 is TGTGCCAGCAGTTTGCCCTACAGGGAGGGGCTATATGGCTACACCTTC.

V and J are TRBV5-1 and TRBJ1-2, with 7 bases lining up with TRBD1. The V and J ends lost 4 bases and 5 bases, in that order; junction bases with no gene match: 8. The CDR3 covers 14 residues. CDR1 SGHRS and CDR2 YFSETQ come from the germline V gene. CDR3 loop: CASSPTGTAYGYTF. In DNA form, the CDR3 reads TGCGCCAGCAGCCCCACCGGGACAGCTTATGGCTACACCTTC. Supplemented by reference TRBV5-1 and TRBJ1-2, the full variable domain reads KAGVTQTPRYLIKTRGQQVTLSCSPISGHRSVSWYQQTPGQGLQFLFEYFSETQRNKGNFPGRFSGRQFSNSRSEMNVSTLELGDSALYLCASSPTGTAYGYTFGSGTRLTVV.

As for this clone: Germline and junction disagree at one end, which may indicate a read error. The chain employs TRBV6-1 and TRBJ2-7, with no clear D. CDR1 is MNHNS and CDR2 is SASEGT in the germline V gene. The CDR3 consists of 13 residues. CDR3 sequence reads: CASREDLVREQYF. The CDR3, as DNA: TGTGCCAGCAGGGAAGACCTAGTGCGCGAGCAGTACTTC.

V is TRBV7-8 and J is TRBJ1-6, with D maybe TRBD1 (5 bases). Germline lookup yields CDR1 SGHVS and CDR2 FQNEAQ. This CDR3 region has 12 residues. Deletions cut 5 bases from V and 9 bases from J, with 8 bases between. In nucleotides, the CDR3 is TGTGCCAGCAGCCCTCAGGGTTCACCCCTCCACTTT. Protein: CASSPQGSPLHF.

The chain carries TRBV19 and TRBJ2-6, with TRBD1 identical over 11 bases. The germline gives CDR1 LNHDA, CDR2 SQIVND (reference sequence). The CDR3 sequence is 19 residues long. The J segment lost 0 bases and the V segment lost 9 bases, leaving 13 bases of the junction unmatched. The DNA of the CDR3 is TGTGCCAGCGGCGGTGGGACAGGGGGTTTCGTCTCTGGGGCCAACGTCCTGACTTTC. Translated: CASGGGTGGFVSGANVLTF.

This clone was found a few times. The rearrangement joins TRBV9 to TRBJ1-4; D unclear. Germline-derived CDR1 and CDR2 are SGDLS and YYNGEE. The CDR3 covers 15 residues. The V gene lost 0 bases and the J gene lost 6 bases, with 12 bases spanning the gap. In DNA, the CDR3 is TGTGCCAGCAGCGTAGCCGGGGTCGGGTATGAAAAACTGTTTTTT. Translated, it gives CASSVAGVGYEKLFF. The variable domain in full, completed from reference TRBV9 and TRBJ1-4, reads DSGVTQTPKHLITATGQRVTLRCSPRSGDLSVYWYQQSLDQGLQFLIQYYNGEERAKGNILERFSAQQFPDLHSELNLSSLELGDSALYFCASSVAGVGYEKLFFGSGTQLSVL.

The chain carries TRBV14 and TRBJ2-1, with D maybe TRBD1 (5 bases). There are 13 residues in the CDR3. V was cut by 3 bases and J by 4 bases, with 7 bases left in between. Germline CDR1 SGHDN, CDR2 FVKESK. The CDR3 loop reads CASSHRQYNEQFF. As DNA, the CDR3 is TGTGCCAGCAGCCACAGACAGTACAATGAGCAGTTCTTC.

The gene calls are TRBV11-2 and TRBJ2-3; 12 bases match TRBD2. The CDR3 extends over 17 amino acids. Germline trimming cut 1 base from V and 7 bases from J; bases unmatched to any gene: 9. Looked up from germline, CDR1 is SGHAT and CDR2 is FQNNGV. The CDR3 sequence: CASSLVALAGGPYTQYF. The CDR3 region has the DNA TGTGCCAGCAGCTTAGTAGCCCTAGCGGGGGGGCCTTATACGCAGTATTTT.

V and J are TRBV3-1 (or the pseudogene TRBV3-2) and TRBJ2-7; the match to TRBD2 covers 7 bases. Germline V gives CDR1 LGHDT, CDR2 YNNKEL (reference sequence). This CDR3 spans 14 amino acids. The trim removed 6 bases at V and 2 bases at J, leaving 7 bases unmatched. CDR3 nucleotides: TGTGCCAGCAGTCCTAGCGGCCCTCCCTACGAGCAGTACTTC. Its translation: CASSPSGPPYEQYF.

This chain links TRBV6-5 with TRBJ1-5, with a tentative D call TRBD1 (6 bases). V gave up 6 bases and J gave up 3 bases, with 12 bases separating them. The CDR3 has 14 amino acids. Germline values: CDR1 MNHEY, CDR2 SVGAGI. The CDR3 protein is CASRPRQANQPQHF. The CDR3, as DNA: TGTGCCAGCAGACCCCGACAGGCCAATCAGCCCCAGCATTTT.

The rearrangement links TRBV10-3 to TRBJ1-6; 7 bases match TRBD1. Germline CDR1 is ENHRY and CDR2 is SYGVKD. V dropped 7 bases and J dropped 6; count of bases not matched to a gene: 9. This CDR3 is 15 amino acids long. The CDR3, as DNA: TGTGCCATCACCAACCGGGACAGTTCTAATTCACCCCTCCACTTT. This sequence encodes CAITNRDSSNSPLHF.

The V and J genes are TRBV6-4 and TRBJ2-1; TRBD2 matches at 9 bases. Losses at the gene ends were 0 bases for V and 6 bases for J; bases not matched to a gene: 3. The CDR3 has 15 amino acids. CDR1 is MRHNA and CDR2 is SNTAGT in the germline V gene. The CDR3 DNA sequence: TGTGCCAGCAGTGACTCGCGGGGGGGCTTCAATGAGCAGTTCTTC. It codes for CASSDSRGGFNEQFF.

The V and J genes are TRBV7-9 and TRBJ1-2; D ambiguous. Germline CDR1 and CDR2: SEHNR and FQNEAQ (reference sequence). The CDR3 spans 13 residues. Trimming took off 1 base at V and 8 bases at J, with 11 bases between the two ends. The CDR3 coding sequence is TGTGCCAGCAGCTTAGTATCGGAGCACGGCTACACCTTC. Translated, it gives CASSLVSEHGYTF.

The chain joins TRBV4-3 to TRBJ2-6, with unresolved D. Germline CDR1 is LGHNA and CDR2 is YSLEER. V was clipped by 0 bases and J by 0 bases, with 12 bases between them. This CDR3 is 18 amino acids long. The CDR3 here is CASSQDWYRSSGANVLTF. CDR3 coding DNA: TGCGCCAGCAGCCAAGACTGGTATCGGTCCTCTGGGGCCAACGTCCTGACTTTC.

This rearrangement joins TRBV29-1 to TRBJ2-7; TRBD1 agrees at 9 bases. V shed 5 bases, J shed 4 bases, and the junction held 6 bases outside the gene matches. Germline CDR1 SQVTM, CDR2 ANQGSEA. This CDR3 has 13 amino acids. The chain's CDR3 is CSVTGTGSYEQYF. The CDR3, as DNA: TGCAGCGTTACCGGGACAGGGTCATACGAGCAGTACTTC.

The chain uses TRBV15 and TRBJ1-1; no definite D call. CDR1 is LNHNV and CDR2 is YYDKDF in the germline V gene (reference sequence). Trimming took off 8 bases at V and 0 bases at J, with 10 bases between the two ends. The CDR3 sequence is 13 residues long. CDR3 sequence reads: CATRNTMNTEAFF. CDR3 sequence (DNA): TGTGCCACCCGGAACACTATGAACACTGAAGCTTTCTTT.

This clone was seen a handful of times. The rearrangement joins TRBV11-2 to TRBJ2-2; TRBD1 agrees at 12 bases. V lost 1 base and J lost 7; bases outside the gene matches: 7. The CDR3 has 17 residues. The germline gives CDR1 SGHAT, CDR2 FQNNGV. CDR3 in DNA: TGTGCCAGCAGCTTAGCTCTAGGGACAGGGGGCCTCGGGGAGCTGTTTTTT. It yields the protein CASSLALGTGGLGELFF.

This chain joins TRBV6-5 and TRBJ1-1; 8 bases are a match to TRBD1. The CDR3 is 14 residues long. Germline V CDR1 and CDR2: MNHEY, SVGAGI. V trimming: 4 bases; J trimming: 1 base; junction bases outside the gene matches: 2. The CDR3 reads CASSSGGANTEAFF. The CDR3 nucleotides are TGTGCCAGCAGTTCAGGGGGCGCGAACACTGAAGCTTTCTTT.

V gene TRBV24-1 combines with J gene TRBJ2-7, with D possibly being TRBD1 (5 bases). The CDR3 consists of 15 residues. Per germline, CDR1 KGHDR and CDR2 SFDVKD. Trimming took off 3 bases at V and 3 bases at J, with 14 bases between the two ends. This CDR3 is CATSDPGLGVYEQYF. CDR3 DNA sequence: TGTGCCACCAGTGATCCGGGCCTAGGGGTCTACGAGCAGTACTTC.

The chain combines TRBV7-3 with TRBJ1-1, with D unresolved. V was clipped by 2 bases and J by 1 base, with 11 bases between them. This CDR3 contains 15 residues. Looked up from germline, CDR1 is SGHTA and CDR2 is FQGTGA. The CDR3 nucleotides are TGTGCCAGCAGCTTAGCTCGGGTGGGGAACACTGAAGCTTTCTTT. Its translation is CASSLARVGNTEAFF.

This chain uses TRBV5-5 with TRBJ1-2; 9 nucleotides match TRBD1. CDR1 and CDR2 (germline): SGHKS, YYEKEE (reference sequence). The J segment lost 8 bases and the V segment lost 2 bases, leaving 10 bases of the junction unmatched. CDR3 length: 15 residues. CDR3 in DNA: TGTGCCAGCAGCTTAGCCCAGGGACAGGGACTAGGCTACACCTTC. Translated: CASSLAQGQGLGYTF.

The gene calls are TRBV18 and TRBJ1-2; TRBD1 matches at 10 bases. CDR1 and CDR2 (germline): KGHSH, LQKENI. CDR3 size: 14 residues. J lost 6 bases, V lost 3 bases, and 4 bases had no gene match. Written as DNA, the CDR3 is TGTGCCAGCTCACCTAGGGACAGGGGCCATGGCTACACCTTC. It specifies CASSPRDRGHGYTF.

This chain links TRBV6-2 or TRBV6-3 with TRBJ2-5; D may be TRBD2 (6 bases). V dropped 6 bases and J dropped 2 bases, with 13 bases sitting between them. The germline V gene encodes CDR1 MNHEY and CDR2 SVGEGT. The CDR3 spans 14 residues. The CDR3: CASSPGTAQETQYF. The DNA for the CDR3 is TGTGCCAGCAGCCCCGGGACTGCACAAGAGACCCAGTACTTC.

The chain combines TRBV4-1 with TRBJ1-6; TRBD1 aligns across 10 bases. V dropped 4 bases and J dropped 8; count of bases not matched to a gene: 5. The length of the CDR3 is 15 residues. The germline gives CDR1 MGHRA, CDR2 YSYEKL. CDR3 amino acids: CASSRPGTGDSPLHF. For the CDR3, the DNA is TGCGCCAGCAGCCGCCCCGGGACAGGGGATTCACCCCTCCACTTT.

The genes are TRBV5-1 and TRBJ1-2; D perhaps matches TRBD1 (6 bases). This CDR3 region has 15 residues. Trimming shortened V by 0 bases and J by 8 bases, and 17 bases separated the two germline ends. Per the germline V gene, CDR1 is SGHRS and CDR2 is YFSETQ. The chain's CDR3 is CASSLDPGAQWGYTF. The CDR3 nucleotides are TGCGCCAGCAGCTTGGATCCAGGGGCCCAGTGGGGCTACACCTTC.

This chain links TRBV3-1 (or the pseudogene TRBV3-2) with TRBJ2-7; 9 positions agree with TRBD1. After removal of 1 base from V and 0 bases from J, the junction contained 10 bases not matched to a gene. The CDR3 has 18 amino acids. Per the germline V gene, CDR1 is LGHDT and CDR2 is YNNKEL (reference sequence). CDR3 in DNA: TGTGCCAGCAGCCAAGCGAGGGGGACAGGGACGAGCTCCTACGAGCAGTACTTC. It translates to CASSQARGTGTSSYEQYF.